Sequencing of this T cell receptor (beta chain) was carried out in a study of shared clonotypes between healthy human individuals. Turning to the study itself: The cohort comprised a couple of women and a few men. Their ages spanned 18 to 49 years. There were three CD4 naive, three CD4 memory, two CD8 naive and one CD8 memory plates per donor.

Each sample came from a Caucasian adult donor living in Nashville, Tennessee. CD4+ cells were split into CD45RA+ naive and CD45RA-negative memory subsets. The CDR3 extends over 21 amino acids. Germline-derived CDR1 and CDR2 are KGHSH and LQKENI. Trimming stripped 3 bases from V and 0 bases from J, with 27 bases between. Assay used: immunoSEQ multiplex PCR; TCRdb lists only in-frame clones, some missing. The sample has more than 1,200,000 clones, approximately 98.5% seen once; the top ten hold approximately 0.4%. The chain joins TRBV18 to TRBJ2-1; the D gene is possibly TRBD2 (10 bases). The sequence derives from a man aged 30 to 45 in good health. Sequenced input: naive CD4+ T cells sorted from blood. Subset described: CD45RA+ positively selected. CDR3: CASSPPTGGKREGTSYNEQFF. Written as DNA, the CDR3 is TGTGCCAGCTCACCCCCGACAGGGGGAAAGCGGGAGGGTACCTCCTACAATGAGCAGTTCTTC. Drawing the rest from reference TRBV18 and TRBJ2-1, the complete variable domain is NAGVMQNPRHLVRRRGQEARLRCSPMKGHSHVYWYRQLPEEGLKFMVYLQKENIIDESGMPKERFSAEFPKEGPSILRIQQVVRGDSAAYFCASSPPTGGKREGTSYNEQFFGPGTRLTVL.